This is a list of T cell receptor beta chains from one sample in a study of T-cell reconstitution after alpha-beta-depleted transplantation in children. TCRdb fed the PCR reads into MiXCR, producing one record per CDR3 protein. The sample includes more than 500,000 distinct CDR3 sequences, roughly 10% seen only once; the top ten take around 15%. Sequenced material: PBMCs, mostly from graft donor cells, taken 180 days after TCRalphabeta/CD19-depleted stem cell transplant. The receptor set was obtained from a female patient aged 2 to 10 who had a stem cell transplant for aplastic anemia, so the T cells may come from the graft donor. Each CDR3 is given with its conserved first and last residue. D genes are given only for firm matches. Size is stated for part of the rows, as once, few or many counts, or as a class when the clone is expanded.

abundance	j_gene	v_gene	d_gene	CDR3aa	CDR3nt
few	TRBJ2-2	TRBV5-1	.	CASTHARTGELFF	TGCGCCAGCACACACGCACGCACCGGGGAGCTGTTTTTT
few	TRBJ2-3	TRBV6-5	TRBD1	CASSYSRDRGPDTQYF	TGTGCCAGCAGTTACTCGAGGGACAGGGGGCCAGATACGCAGTATTTT
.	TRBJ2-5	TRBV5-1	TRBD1	CASSPGQGANSQETQYF	TGCGCCAGCAGCCCGGGACAGGGGGCGAATAGCCAAGAGACCCAGTACTTC
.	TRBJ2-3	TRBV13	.	CASSPLVTDTQYF	TGTGCCAGCAGCCCTCTGGTCACAGATACGCAGTATTTT
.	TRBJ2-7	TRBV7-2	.	CASSLSGDVYEQYF	TGTGCCAGCAGCTTAAGCGGAGACGTCTACGAGCAGTACTTC
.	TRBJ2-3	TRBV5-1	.	CATRVSADTQYF	TGCGCCACCAGGGTCTCCGCAGATACGCAGTATTTT
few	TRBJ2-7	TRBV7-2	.	CASSRKPGNRGKSYEQYF	TGTGCCAGCAGCCGGAAGCCTGGGAATAGGGGCAAGTCCTACGAGCAGTACTTC
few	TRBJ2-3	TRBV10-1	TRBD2	CASSEARGLASSRDTQYF	TGCGCCAGCAGTGAAGCCAGGGGACTAGCCTCGTCCCGGGATACGCAGTATTTT
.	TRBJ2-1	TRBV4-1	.	CASSHSYVTEQFF	TGCGCCAGCAGCCATTCCTACGTTACCGAGCAGTTCTTC
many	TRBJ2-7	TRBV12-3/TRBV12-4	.	CASSRNYEQYF	TGTGCCAGCAGCCGCAACTACGAGCAGTACTTC
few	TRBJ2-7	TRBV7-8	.	CASSLGPAGENF	TGTGCCAGCAGCTTGGGGCCCGCAGGGGAGAACTTC
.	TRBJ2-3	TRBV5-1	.	CASSLALREFDTQYF	TGCGCCAGCAGCTTGGCATTGAGGGAGTTCGATACGCAGTATTTT
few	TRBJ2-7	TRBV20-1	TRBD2	CSARDQAGTSGYEQYF	TGCAGTGCTAGAGATCAAGCTGGGACTAGCGGCTACGAGCAGTACTTC
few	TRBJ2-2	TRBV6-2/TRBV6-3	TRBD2	CASSYHRLAGTGELFF	TGTGCCAGCAGTTACCACCGACTAGCTGGGACCGGGGAGCTGTTTTTT
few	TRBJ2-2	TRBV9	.	CASGAPQTGELFF	TGTGCCAGTGGGGCTCCTCAGACCGGGGAGCTGTTTTTT
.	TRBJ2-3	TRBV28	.	CASSLTESTDTQYF	TGTGCCAGCAGTTTGACCGAGAGCACAGATACGCAGTATTTT
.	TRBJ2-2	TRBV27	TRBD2	CASRGLAGAEGIELFF	TGTGCCAGCAGGGGTCTAGCGGGAGCTGAGGGTATTGAGCTGTTTTTT
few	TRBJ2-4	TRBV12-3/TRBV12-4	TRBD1	CASSATGKGSQDIQYF	TGTGCCAGCAGTGCGACAGGGAAGGGTTCCCAGGACATTCAGTACTTC
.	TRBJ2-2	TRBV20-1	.	CSARPGGGVTGELFF	TGCAGTGCACGCCCTGGGGGAGGTGTTACCGGGGAGCTGTTTTTT
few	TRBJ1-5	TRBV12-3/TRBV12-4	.	CASSLHPDQPQHF	TGTGCCAGCAGTTTACATCCCGATCAGCCCCAGCATTTT
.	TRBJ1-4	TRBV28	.	CASSFGGPGEKLFF	TGTGCCAGCAGCTTTGGAGGACCCGGGGAAAAACTGTTTTTT
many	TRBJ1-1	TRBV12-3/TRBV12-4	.	CASSTAPHEAFF	TGTGCCAGCAGTACGGCACCCCACGAAGCTTTCTTT
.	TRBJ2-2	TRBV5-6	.	CASSLAGRVGTGELFF	TGTGCCAGCAGCTTGGCCGGCAGGGTGGGCACCGGGGAGCTGTTTTTT
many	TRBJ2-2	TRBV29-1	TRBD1	CSVGRDRGTGELFF	TGCAGCGTGGGTAGGGACAGGGGCACCGGGGAGCTGTTTTTT
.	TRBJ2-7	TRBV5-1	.	CASSLALPVIAYEQYF	TGCGCCAGCAGCTTGGCCTTACCGGTTATAGCCTACGAGCAGTACTTC
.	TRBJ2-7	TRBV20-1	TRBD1	CSARDQDREAPYEQYF	TGCAGTGCTAGAGATCAGGACAGGGAGGCCCCCTACGAGCAGTACTTC
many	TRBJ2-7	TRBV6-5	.	CASRPDRLPYEQYF	TGTGCCAGCAGGCCCGACAGGCTCCCCTACGAGCAGTACTTC
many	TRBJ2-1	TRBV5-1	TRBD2	CASSYTSGRGNEQFF	TGCGCCAGCAGCTACACTAGCGGGAGGGGAAATGAGCAGTTCTTC
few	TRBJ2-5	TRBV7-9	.	CASSYGWGSETQYF	TGTGCCAGCAGCTATGGATGGGGATCAGAGACCCAGTACTTC
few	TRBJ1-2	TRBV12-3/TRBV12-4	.	CASSCVKGYGYTF	TGTGCCAGCAGTTGTGTCAAAGGCTATGGCTACACCTTC
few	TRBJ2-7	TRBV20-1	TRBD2	CSGPKTSGYSYEQYF	TGCAGTGGTCCCAAGACTAGCGGCTACTCCTACGAGCAGTACTTC
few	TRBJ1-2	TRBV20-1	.	CSARDGRRAPGYGYTF	TGCAGTGCTAGAGATGGAAGACGCGCCCCAGGGTATGGCTACACCTTC
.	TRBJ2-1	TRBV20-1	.	CSASSFSYNEQFF	TGCAGTGCTAGTTCCTTCTCCTACAATGAGCAGTTCTTC
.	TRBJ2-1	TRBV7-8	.	CAISLAIEQFF	TGTGCCATCAGCCTAGCGATTGAGCAGTTCTTC
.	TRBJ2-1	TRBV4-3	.	CASSQDRGLINEQFF	TGCGCCAGCAGCCAAGACAGGGGTTTGATCAATGAGCAGTTCTTC
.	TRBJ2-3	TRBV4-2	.	CASSQVGHLRTDTQYF	TGTGCCAGCAGCCAAGTCGGACACCTCCGAACCGATACGCAGTATTTT
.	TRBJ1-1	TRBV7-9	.	CASSAKGNNTEAFF	TGTGCCAGCAGCGCAAAGGGGAATAACACTGAAGCTTTCTTT
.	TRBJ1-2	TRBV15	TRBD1	CATSRDGGQMSLGYTF	TGTGCCACCAGCAGAGATGGGGGACAGATGAGCTTGGGCTACACCTTC
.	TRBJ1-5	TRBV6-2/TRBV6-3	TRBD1	CASSPHAGQGEARSNQPQHF	TGTGCCAGCAGTCCTCACGCGGGACAGGGAGAGGCCCGTAGCAATCAGCCCCAGCATTTT
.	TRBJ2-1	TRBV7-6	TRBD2	CASSTGLAGVIYNEQFF	TGTGCCAGCAGCACTGGACTAGCGGGAGTAATCTACAATGAGCAGTTCTTC
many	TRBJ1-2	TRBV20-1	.	CSARDRLYGYTF	TGCAGTGCCCGCGACCGTCTCTATGGCTACACCTTC
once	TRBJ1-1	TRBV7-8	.	CASRWGEWSFVDTEAFF	TGTGCCAGCAGGTGGGGGGAGTGGAGTTTTGTGGACACTGAAGCTTTCTTT
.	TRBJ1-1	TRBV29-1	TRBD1	CSADDGQGREDTEAFF	TGCAGCGCGGACGATGGACAGGGGCGAGAGGACACTGAAGCTTTCTTT
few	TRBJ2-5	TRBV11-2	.	CASSLMGARETQYF	TGTGCCAGCAGCTTGATGGGGGCTCGGGAGACCCAGTACTTC
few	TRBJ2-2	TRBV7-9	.	CASSIGAPGELFF	TGTGCCAGCAGCATAGGGGCACCGGGGGAGCTGTTTTTT
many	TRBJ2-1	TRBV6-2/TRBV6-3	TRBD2	CASSRYPGTSGRDNEQFF	TGTGCCAGCAGTCGCTACCCCGGGACTAGCGGGAGGGACAATGAGCAGTTCTTC
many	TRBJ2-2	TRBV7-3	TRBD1	CASSRPGQRKTGELFF	TGTGCCAGCAGCCGACCGGGACAGAGGAAGACCGGGGAGCTGTTTTTT